These 7 T cell receptor beta chains originate from one sample sequenced in a study of cytomegalovirus exposure and HLA in healthy donors. PCR amplification relied on 60 Vbeta primers (plus 13 Jbeta primers). This table comes from immunoSEQ multiplex PCR, and its TCRdb copy is limited to in-frame clones, with some not included. The sample has approximately 95,000 clones, approximately 81% seen once. Sequencing used PBMCs. These receptors were collected from a woman aged 70 to 79 in good health and CMV-seropositive.

This clone was picked up a small number of times. The genes are TRBV19 and TRBJ1-3; TRBD1 matches 8 bases. Germline assignment: CDR1 LNHDA and CDR2 SQIVND (reference sequence). There are 15 residues in the CDR3. V was clipped by 5 bases and J by 2 bases; unmatched bases: 5. The DNA for the CDR3 is TGTGCCAGTAGTGCCCGGACAGGGCCTGGAAACACCATATATTTT. It yields the protein CASSARTGPGNTIYF.

This clone showed up just a few times. The V gene is TRBV7-9, the J gene TRBJ1-5; tentative D call: TRBD1 (5 bases). CDR1 and CDR2 from the germline V gene are SEHNR and FQNEAQ (reference sequence). This CDR3 region has 15 residues. V gave up 0 bases and J gave up 3 bases, with 9 bases separating them. DNA for the CDR3: TGTGCCAGCAGCTTAGCGTCAGGGCCCAATCAGCCCCAGCATTTT. It yields the protein CASSLASGPNQPQHF.

As for this clone: A read error may account for a junction end that differs from germline. The rearrangement links TRBV7-9 to TRBJ2-7, with 10 bases fitting TRBD2. Germline V gives CDR1 SEHNR, CDR2 FQNEAQ (reference sequence). The CDR3 has 15 amino acids. This CDR3 is CSSSASGSASYEQYF. CDR3 nucleotides: TGTTCCAGCAGCGCTAGCGGGAGCGCCTCCTACGAGCAGTACTTC.

This clone was seen only a few times. V and J are TRBV5-1 and TRBJ2-3, with 8 bases matching TRBD2. The CDR3 consists of 15 residues. Germline values: CDR1 SGHRS, CDR2 YFSETQ. V trimming: 5 bases; J trimming: 0 bases; junction bases outside the gene matches: 5. As DNA, the CDR3 is TGCGCCAGCAGATTTATAGCGGGAAGCACAGATACGCAGTATTTT. Protein product: CASRFIAGSTDTQYF.

The chain joins TRBV18 to TRBJ2-5; a weak D match, TRBD2 (6 bases). CDR3 length: 14 amino acids. Looked up from germline, CDR1 is KGHSH and CDR2 is LQKENI. The V end was cut by 6 bases, the J end by 4 bases, with 15 bases between. CDR3 sequence: CASSPPAGGETQYF. For the CDR3, the DNA is TGTGCCAGCTCCCCCCCAGCGGGTGGAGAGACCCAGTACTTC.

The rearrangement joins TRBV6-4 to TRBJ1-5; the D is unclear. The CDR3 runs to 15 residues. Germline CDR1 is MRHNA and CDR2 is SNTAGT. Trimming shortened V by 0 bases and J by 9 bases, and 15 bases separated the two germline ends. The CDR3 protein is CASSDSWFYYGPQHF. CDR3 DNA sequence: TGTGCCAGCAGTGACTCATGGTTTTACTACGGGCCCCAGCATTTT.

The V and J genes are TRBV11-2 and TRBJ2-1, with 12 bases aligning to TRBD2. Trimming at V came to 6 bases and at J to 2 bases, leaving 5 bases not matched to a gene. Germline CDR1 SGHAT, CDR2 FQNNGV. This CDR3 region has 16 residues. CDR3 region: CASSSPSGRAYNEQFF. The CDR3 nucleotides are TGTGCCAGCAGTTCACCTAGCGGGAGGGCCTACAATGAGCAGTTCTTC.